Included here is one TCR beta chain sequence, with context. The antigen is unknown. V shed 4 bases and J shed 4 bases, with 10 bases lying between them. CDR1 and CDR2 (germline): MNHEY, SMNVEV (reference sequence). The CDR3 runs 13 residues. Method: immunoSEQ multiplex PCR; TCRdb's copy keeps in-frame clones and lacks some. There are around 63,000 clones in the sample; around 87% occur only once, and more than 10% lies in the top ten. The sample is drawn from a study of lymphopenia after photon versus proton radiotherapy. Study-wide findings and caveats: Better survival with proton therapy was suggested as possible, not demonstrated. In patients who died, overall survival fell as post-nadir TCR diversity dropped more. After lymphocyte nadir, photon-treated repertoires showed oligoclonal expansion, especially CD8+ Temra. Photon-treated patients lost naive T cells and TCR diversity; proton-treated stayed stable.

This chain joins TRBV27 and TRBJ1-2; unclear D gene. The origin of this receptor is a man older than 75 with esophageal cancer. This material consisted of peripheral blood, taken from a patient treated with proton-based radiotherapy. The chain's CDR3 is CASSSSEGYGYTF. The DNA of the CDR3 is TGTGCCAGCAGTTCCTCAGAAGGCTATGGCTACACCTTC.